These 3 T cell receptor beta chains originate from one sample sequenced in a study of beta chain features in type 1 diabetes. Regarding the study as a whole: Moderately but significantly shorter TCRB CDR3s were found in Type 1 diabetes patients in all four CD4+ subsets.

No antigens are known for them. Expressed TCRB transcripts were sequenced after all isolated RNA was converted to cDNA. Generated by immunoSEQ multiplex PCR, the TCRdb table keeps only in-frame clones and is missing some. The sample includes 500,000 to 800,000 clones, roughly 12% of them seen just once. The specimen sequenced was naive CD4+ T cells from blood. The receptors shown here come from a man aged 30 to 45 with type 1 diabetes.

This clone was detected only a few times. The chain uses TRBV5-6 and TRBJ1-1, with TRBD1 identical over 7 bases. From germline, CDR1 is SGHDT and CDR2 YYEEEE. V shed 2 bases and J 7 bases; nucleotides not matched to a gene: 5. The CDR3 runs to 13 residues. CDR3 bases: TGTGCCAGCAGCTTAAACAGGGGCCGTGAAGCTTTCTTT. Translating gives CASSLNRGREAFF.

This chain connects TRBV7-9 to TRBJ2-7; 8 bases are shared with TRBD1. The CDR3 spans 15 residues. V dropped 8 bases and J dropped 6; count of bases not matched to a gene: 15. Germline CDR1 and CDR2: SEHNR and FQNEAQ (reference sequence). CDR3 sequence (DNA): TGTGCCAGCTTTAGATCACCCGGGACAGGTACCGAGCAGTACTTC. It codes for CASFRSPGTGTEQYF.

V is TRBV6-5 and J is TRBJ2-7, with TRBD1 matching 7 bases. This CDR3 has 14 residues. V lost 5 bases and J lost 2; bases outside the gene matches: 6. Germline CDR1 is MNHEY and CDR2 is SVGAGI. The CDR3 region is CASSPAGTAYEQYF. As DNA, the CDR3 is TGTGCCAGCAGTCCAGCCGGGACAGCCTACGAGCAGTACTTC.